This T cell receptor (beta chain) was captured in a study of T cell repertoires in cytomegalovirus infection. TCRdb redid the calling of the reads with MiXCR, one entry per CDR3 protein. This sample has 640,000 or so distinct CDR3 sequences, with roughly a third found just once. This CDR3 region has 18 residues. Germline V lookup: CDR1 MNHNY, CDR2 SVGAGI (reference sequence). V shed 2 bases, J shed 1 base, and the junction held 10 bases outside the gene matches. Only a few counts were recorded for this clonotype. The target antigen is unknown. The J gene is TRBJ2-3, the V gene TRBV6-6, with 9 bases identical to TRBD2. This TCR was sampled from a human donor in good health (CMV status not recorded). Some clones in this sample may be carry-over from other donors' samples. The sample here was cultured PBMCs, taken from culture after CMV antigen stimulation. The CDR3, as DNA: TGTGCCAGCAGTTACGGGGGTTCTAGCGGGGTTCGCACAGATACGCAGTATTTT. This translates into CASSYGGSSGVRTDTQYF.